The 32 T cell receptor beta chains below come from one sample, sequenced in a study of T cells after yellow fever vaccination. TCRdb independently ran MiXCR on the 5' RACE reads; one entry per CDR3 protein. The sample carries approximately 260,000 distinct CDR3 sequences, under 15% recorded once. Sample: CD4+ T cells sorted from PBMCs, taken 45 days after the yellow fever booster vaccination. The source is a young man who received the YFV17D yellow fever vaccine.

In this sample, this clonotype turned up a few times. The chain combines TRBV5-1 with TRBJ2-3; TRBD2 might be the D (6 bases). The CDR3 spans 14 residues. Trimming pared 4 bases from V and 5 bases from J, leaving 14 bases between. Germline loops: CDR1 SGHRS, CDR2 YFSETQ. The chain's CDR3 is CASSEAPGEDTQYF. In DNA, the CDR3 is TGCGCCAGCAGCGAGGCCCCGGGGGAAGATACGCAGTATTTT.

The rearrangement uses TRBV20-1 and TRBJ2-3; 9 bases agree with TRBD1. The length of the CDR3 is 15 residues. Germline V CDR1 and CDR2: DFQATT, SNEGSKA (reference sequence). Trimming cost V 6 bases and J 2 bases; bases outside gene matches: 9. CDR3 in DNA: TGCAGTGCCCTATCCGGGACAGGGTCCACAGATACGCAGTATTTT. This gives the protein CSALSGTGSTDTQYF.

V is TRBV6-2 or TRBV6-3 and J is TRBJ1-1; D remains unclear. This CDR3 spans 15 amino acids. CDR1 is MNHEY, CDR2 SVGEGT, per germline. V lost 6 bases and J 4 bases, leaving 18 bases between the germline ends. The DNA of the CDR3 is TGTGCCAGCAGCTCCACGGGGTATGAGGGCACTGAAGCTTTCTTT. It specifies CASSSTGYEGTEAFF.

This clonotype has just a few counts. This chain connects TRBV7-9 to TRBJ2-7, with D tentatively TRBD1 or TRBD2 (5 bases each). V was trimmed by 5 bases and J by 4 bases, leaving 18 bases between them. Germline CDR1 reads SEHNR; CDR2 reads FQNEAQ (reference sequence). This CDR3 comprises 15 residues. CDR3 coding DNA: TGTGCCAGCAGCGAGCAACAAGTGGGACGATACGAGCAGTACTTC. As protein: CASSEQQVGRYEQYF.

This clonotype turned up a few times. The CDR3 bases are TGCGCCAGCAGCATAACAGGGCAGGAGACCCAGTACTTC. As protein: CASSITGQETQYF. V usage is TRBV4-1 and J usage is TRBJ2-5; D may be TRBD1 (6 bases). The CDR3 covers 13 residues. Trimming took off 5 bases at V and 5 bases at J, with 12 bases between the two ends. The germline V gene has CDR1 MGHRA and CDR2 YSYEKL.

This clonotype was recorded a few times. The V gene is TRBV5-1, the J gene TRBJ2-5, with D possibly being TRBD2 (6 bases). The length of the CDR3 is 17 residues. From germline, CDR1 is SGHRS and CDR2 YFSETQ. V was cut by 0 bases and J by 4 bases, with 19 bases left in between. CDR3 loop: CASSLEGGNPFGETQYF. CDR3 nucleotide sequence: TGCGCCAGCAGCTTGGAGGGCGGGAACCCTTTTGGAGAGACCCAGTACTTC.

The chain uses TRBV29-1 and TRBJ2-7, with 11 positions matching TRBD2. This CDR3 spans 16 amino acids. Germline lookup yields CDR1 SQVTM and CDR2 ANQGSEA. Germline trimming cut 6 bases from V and 1 base from J; bases unmatched to any gene: 11. The CDR3 sequence: CSVPPTGTSGSYEQYF. DNA of the CDR3: TGCAGCGTGCCCCCTACCGGGACTAGCGGATCCTACGAGCAGTACTTC.

The table lists this clonotype with many counts. The rearrangement links TRBV4-3 to TRBJ2-1, with 10 positions matching TRBD2. CDR1 and CDR2 from the germline V gene are LGHNA and YSLEER. The CDR3 covers 13 residues. V trimming: 5 bases; J trimming: 10 bases; junction bases outside the gene matches: 5. The CDR3 reads CASSYFSGREQFF. As DNA, the CDR3 is TGCGCCAGCAGCTACTTTAGCGGGAGGGAGCAGTTCTTC.

This chain connects TRBV12-3 or TRBV12-4 to TRBJ1-2, with D tentatively TRBD1 (5 bases). The CDR3 contains 13 residues. Trimming left V 2 bases short and J 8 bases short, with 12 bases between. CDR3 amino acids: CASSLRRGEGYTF. The CDR3 DNA follows: TGTGCCAGCAGTTTACGTAGAGGGGAAGGCTACACCTTC.

This clonotype was seen only a few times. This sequence joins TRBV5-6 and TRBJ2-5; tentatively, D is TRBD1 (6 bases). The CDR3 spans 15 residues. The ends were cut back, 4 bases at V and 3 bases at J, with 16 bases in the middle. CDR1 is SGHDT and CDR2 is YYEEEE in the germline V gene. CDR3 sequence: CASSSRDKGKETQYF. In DNA, the CDR3 is TGTGCCAGCAGCAGCCGGGACAAGGGAAAAGAGACCCAGTACTTC.

V gene TRBV28 combines with J gene TRBJ2-7; either TRBD1 or TRBD2 may supply D (5 bases each). V gave up 2 bases and J gave up 2 bases, with 10 bases separating them. This CDR3 spans 14 amino acids. CDR1 and CDR2 from the germline V gene are MDHEN and SYDVKM. For the CDR3, the DNA is TGTGCCAGCAGTTTAGAGGGGTGGACCTACGAGCAGTACTTC. Protein sequence: CASSLEGWTYEQYF.

In this sample, this clonotype turned up many times. The chain uses TRBV12-3 or TRBV12-4 and TRBJ2-3; 7 bases align to TRBD1. After removal of 4 bases from V and 1 base from J, the junction contained 8 bases not matched to a gene. This CDR3 spans 16 amino acids. CDR3 DNA: TGTGCCAGCAGTTCAAACAGGGGCCGAGGCACAGATACGCAGTATTTT. This translates into CASSSNRGRGTDTQYF.

V usage is TRBV5-1 and J usage is TRBJ2-1; 8 nucleotides match TRBD2. J was trimmed by 10 bases and V by 0 bases; bases with no gene match: 3. The CDR3 covers 13 residues. Germline CDR1 SGHRS, CDR2 YFSETQ. The CDR3 loop reads CASSLATGGEQFF. The CDR3 coding sequence is TGCGCCAGCAGCTTGGCCACGGGAGGGGAGCAGTTCTTC.

In regard to this clonotype: The junction does not match germline at one end; this may be a read error. V and J are TRBV5-1 and TRBJ2-5; 9 bases match TRBD1. There are 16 residues in the CDR3. Germline V gene sequence: CDR1 SGHRS, CDR2 YFSETQ. CDR3 nucleotides: TGCGCCAGCACCTTGCCATCCGGGACAGGGAGGGAGACCCAGTACTTC. This translates into CASTLPSGTGRETQYF.

The rearrangement links TRBV7-9 to TRBJ2-1; D gene unclear. The V gene's germline CDR1 is SEHNR and CDR2 FQNEAQ (reference sequence). With 6 bases removed from V and 6 bases from J, the gap between germline ends came to 18 bases. The CDR3 is 15 amino acids. In DNA, the CDR3 is TGTGCCAGCAGATCAAGCGAGGTGGGCCGCAATGAGCAGTTCTTC. Translating it yields CASRSSEVGRNEQFF.

This clonotype was seen a single time. V is TRBV6-2 or TRBV6-3 and J is TRBJ1-5; TRBD1 aligns across 7 bases. CDR3 length: 14 amino acids. Germline values: CDR1 MNHEY, CDR2 SVGEGT. V was pared by 8 bases and J by 0 bases, with 4 bases of the junction left unmatched. CDR3 residues: CASGTVLSNQPQHF. The CDR3 nucleotides are TGTGCCAGCGGGACAGTTCTTAGCAATCAGCCCCAGCATTTT.

The chain is built from TRBV7-2 and TRBJ2-7, with D perhaps being TRBD1 or TRBD2 (6 bases each). This CDR3 is built from 15 residues. Trimming took off 5 bases at V and 4 bases at J, with 18 bases between the two ends. In germline, CDR1 is SGHTA, CDR2 FQGNSA. This CDR3 reads CASSQEGGPVYEQYF. The DNA of the CDR3 is TGTGCCAGCAGCCAAGAGGGGGGACCGGTTTACGAGCAGTACTTC.

This clonotype was counted only a few times. The chain couples TRBV15 to TRBJ1-1, with 10 bases aligning to TRBD1. After removal of 5 bases from V and 1 base from J, the junction contained 4 bases not matched to a gene. Germline V CDR1 and CDR2: LNHNV, YYDKDF (reference sequence). This CDR3 has 15 amino acids. The CDR3 spells CATSGDRGRNTEAFF. The CDR3 DNA sequence: TGTGCCACCAGCGGTGACAGGGGGCGGAACACTGAAGCTTTCTTT.

This clonotype came up a few times. This chain links TRBV12-3 or TRBV12-4 with TRBJ2-7, with TRBD2 as a possible D gene (6 bases). CDR3 length: 14 residues. Trimming left V 10 bases short and J 3 bases short, with 19 bases between. CDR3 residues: CAMQGGDGGYEQYF. CDR3 bases: TGTGCCATGCAGGGAGGCGACGGAGGCTACGAGCAGTACTTC.

The chain joins TRBV6-1 to TRBJ2-7, with TRBD1 matching 7 bases. The germline CDR1 and CDR2 sequences are MNHNS and SASEGT. The V segment lost 6 bases and the J segment 1 base; nucleotides outside the gene matches: 6. The CDR3 has 14 residues. In DNA form, the CDR3 reads TGTGCCAGCAGAGCGTGGGGACAGTCCTACGAGCAGTACTTC. Translating gives CASRAWGQSYEQYF.

The table lists this clonotype with a few counts. The chain joins TRBV7-2 to TRBJ1-1, with D uncertain. This CDR3 has 12 amino acids. The V gene lost 5 bases and the J gene lost 3 bases, with 7 bases spanning the gap. Germline assignment: CDR1 SGHTA and CDR2 FQGNSA. The CDR3 bases are TGTGCCAGCAGCGCATATTACACTGAAGCTTTCTTT. Its protein is CASSAYYTEAFF.

A few counts support this clonotype. CDR3 sequence: CASSSNRRETQYF. The CDR3, as DNA: TGTGCCAGCAGTTCCAACAGGAGGGAGACCCAGTACTTC. The chain employs TRBV7-8 and TRBJ2-5; D possibly uses TRBD1 or TRBD2 (5 bases each). Germline CDR1 and CDR2: SGHVS and FQNEAQ. CDR3 length: 13 residues. The ends were cut back, 6 bases at V and 5 bases at J, with 13 bases in the middle.

The chain combines TRBV3-1 with TRBJ1-6; TRBD1 matches 9 bases. Losses at the gene ends were 3 bases for V and 10 bases for J; bases not matched to a gene: 4. The CDR3 has 14 residues. In germline, CDR1 is LGHDT, CDR2 YNNKEL (reference sequence). CDR3 nucleotide sequence: TGTGCCAGCAGCCAGCGACAGGGGGACTCACCCCTCCACTTT. Translating it yields CASSQRQGDSPLHF.

The chain employs TRBV7-2 and TRBJ2-5, with D possibly TRBD2 on 6 matching bases. V gave up 1 base and J gave up 7 bases, with 16 bases separating them. The CDR3 has 15 residues. Germline CDR1 and CDR2: SGHTA and FQGNSA. The CDR3: CASSLGGKRAGTQYF. DNA of the CDR3: TGTGCCAGCAGCTTAGGGGGTAAACGAGCGGGGACCCAGTACTTC.

The chain employs TRBV10-3 and TRBJ2-5, with no clear D. Trimming stripped 2 bases from V and 8 bases from J, with 9 bases between. The germline gives CDR1 ENHRY, CDR2 SYGVKD. The length of the CDR3 is 12 residues. The CDR3 protein is CAISEGPATQYF. For the CDR3, the DNA is TGTGCCATCAGTGAGGGACCAGCTACCCAGTACTTC.

The V gene is TRBV6-1, the J gene TRBJ2-1; maybe TRBD2 (5 bases). CDR1 and CDR2 (germline): MNHNS, SASEGT. This CDR3 comprises 15 residues. V lost 2 bases to trimming and J lost 2 bases, with 10 bases between them. The CDR3 coding sequence is TGTGCCAGCAGTGAAAGGTACGGGACCTACAATGAGCAGTTCTTC. Protein: CASSERYGTYNEQFF.

The chain links TRBV5-1 to TRBJ1-2, with TRBD1 identical over 7 bases. V dropped 4 bases and J dropped 12; count of bases not matched to a gene: 15. The CDR3 length is 14 residues. CDR1 and CDR2 (germline): SGHRS, YFSETQ. The CDR3, as DNA: TGCGCCAGCAGCGCGATGGGGCTACAGGGGCTGGACACCTTC. Translation gives CASSAMGLQGLDTF.

This clonotype was seen a few times. The chain carries TRBV7-9 and TRBJ2-3; 13 nucleotides match TRBD2. Germline V gives CDR1 SEHNR, CDR2 FQNEAQ (reference sequence). With 5 bases clipped from V and 4 bases from J, the junction kept 15 bases outside the gene matches. The CDR3 covers 19 residues. The CDR3 loop reads CASSRGTSGKSRGADTQYF. The DNA for the CDR3 is TGTGCCAGCAGCCGCGGGACTAGCGGGAAATCACGTGGGGCAGATACGCAGTATTTT.

This chain connects TRBV20-1 to TRBJ2-5; D is tentatively TRBD1 or TRBD2 (5 bases each). V lost 3 bases and J 5 bases, leaving 13 bases between the germline ends. The CDR3 has 13 residues. Germline V gives CDR1 DFQATT, CDR2 SNEGSKA (reference sequence). The CDR3: CSASPGAEETQYF. As DNA, the CDR3 is TGCAGTGCTAGCCCCGGGGCGGAGGAGACCCAGTACTTC.

This clonotype was recorded a few times. The chain recombines TRBV5-1 with TRBJ2-1, with D perhaps matching TRBD2 (5 bases). V was cut by 4 bases and J by 4 bases, with 12 bases left in between. Germline V gene data show CDR1 as SGHRS and CDR2 as YFSETQ. The CDR3 covers 14 residues. As DNA, the CDR3 is TGCGCCAGCAGCGGAGGCCGCGGGTACAATGAGCAGTTCTTC. Protein sequence: CASSGGRGYNEQFF.

The rearrangement links TRBV24-1 to TRBJ2-7; D is tentatively TRBD1 or TRBD2 (6 bases each). Germline CDR1 reads KGHDR; CDR2 reads SFDVKD. This CDR3 has 15 amino acids. Deletions cut 3 bases from V and 3 bases from J, with 14 bases between. Here the CDR3 reads CATSDATEGGYEQYF. CDR3 coding DNA: TGTGCCACCAGTGATGCGACGGAGGGGGGCTACGAGCAGTACTTC.

The CDR3 sequence is CSVSGKRDYEQYF. CDR3 DNA: TGCAGCGTGAGCGGGAAGCGGGACTACGAGCAGTACTTC. The gene calls are TRBV29-1 and TRBJ2-7; 7 nucleotides agree with TRBD2. The CDR3 consists of 13 residues. The germline V gene encodes CDR1 SQVTM and CDR2 ANQGSEA. After removal of 6 bases from V and 3 bases from J, the junction contained 8 bases not matched to a gene.